The next 21 T cell receptor beta chains were all read from a single sample in a study of blood T cell repertoires in COVID-19. Assay used: immunoSEQ multiplex PCR; TCRdb lists only in-frame clones, some missing. The data show some 130,000 clones, approximately 79% seen once. The sequencing input was PBMCs or T cells enriched from blood (not recorded which). Every receptor here comes from a man between 40 and 49 years old with acute COVID-19.

This sequence joins TRBV2 and TRBJ1-4; 7 nucleotides agree with TRBD1. The CDR3 extends over 13 amino acids. CDR1 and CDR2 from the germline V gene are SNHLY and FYNNEI. The junction had 8 bases not matched to a gene; V was cut back by 8 bases and J by 8 bases. The CDR3 loop is CASETGVGEKLFF. The CDR3, as DNA: TGTGCCAGCGAAACAGGGGTCGGGGAAAAACTGTTTTTT.

Comment on this clone: This specimen includes other DNA sequences encoding the same CDR3. The chain carries TRBV28 and TRBJ2-6; no clear D gene. V was pared by 8 bases and J by 0 bases, with 11 bases between. The CDR3 loop spans 15 amino acids. Per the germline V gene, CDR1 is MDHEN and CDR2 is SYDVKM. CDR3 residues: CASSLRGSGANVLTF. CDR3 DNA sequence: TGTGCCAGCTCGCTGAGAGGCTCTGGGGCCAACGTCCTGACTTTC.

The chain recombines TRBV6-5 with TRBJ1-1; a weak D match, TRBD1 (6 bases). CDR3 size: 14 residues. V shed 0 bases and J shed 7 bases, with 12 bases lying between them. Germline-derived CDR1 and CDR2 are MNHEY and SVGAGI. The CDR3 DNA follows: TGTGCCAGCAGTTACTCGGGGGGGCGGAATGAAGCTTTCTTT. It yields the protein CASSYSGGRNEAFF.

This clone has just a few counts. This chain uses TRBV28 with TRBJ1-4, with TRBD1 identical over 10 bases. V was clipped by 7 bases and J by 8 bases; unmatched bases: 10. Germline assignment: CDR1 MDHEN and CDR2 SYDVKM. This CDR3 spans 15 amino acids. CDR3: CASTVPGQGREKLFF. The CDR3 DNA reads as TGTGCCAGCACCGTTCCGGGACAGGGGCGGGAAAAACTGTTTTTT.

The chain combines TRBV19 with TRBJ2-2; 8 bases are a match to TRBD1. The CDR3 has 17 amino acids. Germline loops: CDR1 LNHDA, CDR2 SQIVND (reference sequence). V lost 4 bases and J lost 2; bases outside the gene matches: 9. The CDR3 nucleotides read TGTGCCAGTAGTACGTACGGAGGGACAGGAAACACCGGGGAGCTGTTTTTT. Protein sequence: CASSTYGGTGNTGELFF.

The genes are TRBV5-4 and TRBJ1-4; possible D gene TRBD1, 6 bases. Germline V gene sequence: CDR1 SGHNT, CDR2 YYREEE (reference sequence). The CDR3 extends over 16 amino acids. Trimming removed 1 base from V and 6 bases from J, with 16 bases in between. The CDR3 sequence: CASSLYRNEGDEKLFF. The CDR3 region has the DNA TGTGCCAGCAGCTTGTACAGAAACGAGGGGGATGAAAAACTGTTTTTT.

This chain links TRBV29-1 with TRBJ2-3; TRBD1 agrees at 7 bases. The CDR3 is 13 residues long. The germline gives CDR1 SQVTM, CDR2 ANQGSEA. V was pared by 5 bases and J by 6 bases, with 8 bases of the junction left unmatched. The CDR3 sequence is CSVRQGTGDTQYF. In nucleotides, the CDR3 is TGCAGCGTTAGACAGGGAACGGGGGATACGCAGTATTTT.

This clone has a handful of counts. The chain has TRBV5-1 and TRBJ1-4; 8 bases map to TRBD1. V gave up 0 bases and J gave up 3 bases; unmatched junction bases: 7. Germline V gene data show CDR1 as SGHRS and CDR2 as YFSETQ. The CDR3 loop spans 17 amino acids. CDR3 protein: CASSLGTGKGSNEKLFF. The CDR3 coding sequence is TGCGCCAGCAGCTTGGGGACAGGGAAAGGGTCTAATGAAAAACTGTTTTTT.

As DNA, the CDR3 is TGCAGCGTTGAGCCAGGGGGCAACGAGCAGTACTTC. Residues: CSVEPGGNEQYF. This chain connects TRBV29-1 to TRBJ2-7; 8 positions agree with TRBD1. Per germline, CDR1 SQVTM and CDR2 ANQGSEA. The CDR3 runs to 12 residues. V shed 3 bases, J shed 5 bases, and the junction held 3 bases outside the gene matches.

The V and J genes are TRBV5-1 and TRBJ2-5, with TRBD1 matching 8 bases. Germline CDR1 SGHRS, CDR2 YFSETQ. The CDR3 runs to 15 residues. After removal of 6 bases from V and 5 bases from J, the junction contained 12 bases not matched to a gene. The CDR3 region is CASTTPGQVHETQYF. The DNA of the CDR3 is TGCGCCAGCACGACCCCGGGACAGGTGCACGAGACCCAGTACTTC.

The genes are TRBV9 and TRBJ1-6, with D perhaps matching TRBD1 (5 bases). V was clipped by 0 bases and J by 6 bases, with 7 bases between them. Germline CDR1 is SGDLS and CDR2 is YYNGEE. The CDR3 runs 14 residues. CDR3 DNA sequence: TGTGCCAGCAGCGTAGTGGGGGGTAATTCACCCCTCCACTTT. It yields the protein CASSVVGGNSPLHF.

The J gene is TRBJ2-7, the V gene TRBV9, with D possibly TRBD1 on 6 matching bases. V dropped 0 bases and J dropped 5 bases, with 21 bases sitting between them. The CDR3 is made up of 17 amino acids. Germline V gene data show CDR1 as SGDLS and CDR2 as YYNGEE. The CDR3 bases are TGTGCCAGCAGCGTAGGGTCAGGGGCTGCCCAGAAGGACGAGCAGTACTTC. Translating gives CASSVGSGAAQKDEQYF.

The V call is TRBV5-1, the J call TRBJ2-1, with 14 nucleotides matching TRBD2. The V and J ends lost 0 bases and 10 bases, in that order; junction bases with no gene match: 6. This CDR3 comprises 16 residues. Germline assignment: CDR1 SGHRS and CDR2 YFSETQ. The CDR3 region is CASSLAGLAGVGEQFF. CDR3 in DNA: TGCGCCAGCAGCTTGGCGGGACTAGCGGGAGTCGGCGAGCAGTTCTTC.

V is TRBV27 and J is TRBJ2-1, with 10 bases that match TRBD2. Germline V CDR1 and CDR2: MNHEY, SMNVEV (reference sequence). The CDR3 runs to 15 residues. With 6 bases clipped from V and 2 bases from J, the junction kept 4 bases outside the gene matches. The CDR3 nucleotides read TGTGCCAGCAGATTCGGGACTAGCGCCTACAATGAGCAGTTCTTC. It yields the protein CASRFGTSAYNEQFF.

J is TRBJ2-5 and V is TRBV13; 10 bases are a match to TRBD2. This CDR3 comprises 16 residues. The junction had 3 bases not matched to a gene; V was cut back by 0 bases and J by 2 bases. The germline gives CDR1 PRHDT, CDR2 FYEKMQ (reference sequence). This CDR3 reads CASSLGTSGVQETQYF. CDR3 DNA: TGTGCCAGCAGCTTAGGAACTAGCGGGGTTCAAGAGACCCAGTACTTC.

The chain employs TRBV6-5 and TRBJ1-2; D uncertain. The length of the CDR3 is 13 residues. Germline loops: CDR1 MNHEY, CDR2 SVGAGI. Trimming left V 4 bases short and J 8 bases short, with 14 bases between. CDR3 coding DNA: TGTGCCAGCAGTTTGAGTGATCTCGCCGGCTACACCTTC. Its translation is CASSLSDLAGYTF.

The chain recombines TRBV28 with TRBJ2-3; perhaps TRBD2 as D (5 bases). The CDR3 is made up of 14 amino acids. Germline V lookup: CDR1 MDHEN, CDR2 SYDVKM. Deletions cut 2 bases from V and 3 bases from J, with 9 bases between. The CDR3 bases are TGTGCCAGCAGTTTAGAACTAGGAACAGATACGCAGTATTTT. Protein product: CASSLELGTDTQYF.

The chain recombines TRBV27 with TRBJ1-2, with a weak D call TRBD1 (6 bases). Germline loops: CDR1 MNHEY, CDR2 SMNVEV (reference sequence). V gave up 5 bases and J gave up 4 bases, with 14 bases separating them. This CDR3 has 14 residues. CDR3 region: CASSTKGGGYGYTF. DNA for the CDR3: TGTGCCAGCAGTACTAAGGGGGGGGGCTATGGCTACACCTTC.

The chain is built from TRBV5-8 and TRBJ1-2, with TRBD1 identical over 7 bases. The trim removed 6 bases at V and 4 bases at J, leaving 6 bases unmatched. The V gene's germline CDR1 is SGHTS and CDR2 YDEGEE. This CDR3 has 13 amino acids. Here the CDR3 reads CASTDRARYGYTF. CDR3 in DNA: TGTGCCAGCACCGACAGGGCCCGCTATGGCTACACCTTC.

The chain employs TRBV18 and TRBJ2-2, with TRBD2 matching over 7 bases. Germline V lookup: CDR1 KGHSH, CDR2 LQKENI. Losses at the gene ends were 5 bases for V and 2 bases for J; bases not matched to a gene: 11. This CDR3 is 17 amino acids long. The CDR3 protein is CASSAQSGTGNTGELFF. CDR3 bases: TGTGCCAGCTCAGCTCAGAGCGGGACGGGCAACACCGGGGAGCTGTTTTTT. The complete variable domain, with remaining parts taken from reference TRBV18 and TRBJ2-2, reads NAGVMQNPRHLVRRRGQEARLRCSPMKGHSHVYWYRQLPEEGLKFMVYLQKENIIDESGMPKERFSAEFPKEGPSILRIQQVVRGDSAAYFCASSAQSGTGNTGELFFGEGSRLTVL.

CDR3 nucleotides: TGCAGCGTTATGACCCGCAGGGTTTCTGGGGCCAACGTCCTGACTTTC. Residues: CSVMTRRVSGANVLTF. The chain joins TRBV29-1 to TRBJ2-6; maybe TRBD1 (5 bases). Germline lookup yields CDR1 SQVTM and CDR2 ANQGSEA. The CDR3 contains 16 residues. Between the trimmed V and J ends, which lost 5 bases and 1 base, there was a span of 15 bases.